These 23 T cell receptor beta chains originate from one sample sequenced in a study of radiation and T cells in renal cell carcinoma. Libraries were prepared by immunoSEQ multiplex PCR; TCRdb keeps only in-frame clonotypes and omits some of them. The profile shows roughly 130,000 clones, 88% of them singletons. Time point of the sample: blood 2 weeks post-SBRT. Described treatment: 15 Gy SBRT to primary tumor, nephrectomy 4 weeks later. The sequenced sample was blood, obtained from a patient whose treatment included radiotherapy and nephrectomy. These receptor sequences come from a woman in her 70s with renal cell carcinoma.

CDR3 bases: TGCGCCAGCAGTCAATCGGATTACGGCAGGGGAGAAGACGAGCAGTACTTC. This gives the protein CASSQSDYGRGEDEQYF. The chain recombines TRBV23-1 with TRBJ2-7; D might be TRBD1 (6 bases). TRBV23-1 is labeled an ORF, and its function is uncertain. Trimming shortened V by 0 bases and J by 5 bases, and 20 bases separated the two germline ends. This CDR3 has 17 amino acids.

This chain connects TRBV4-3 to TRBJ1-2; D unresolved. This CDR3 region has 13 residues. The germline V gene has CDR1 LGHNA and CDR2 YSLEER. V was pared by 0 bases and J by 3 bases, with 5 bases between. As DNA, the CDR3 is TGCGCCAGCAGCCAAGAGTCAGACTATGGCTACACCTTC. Amino acids: CASSQESDYGYTF.

In this sample, this clone turned up a few times. The chain is built from TRBV7-2 and TRBJ1-1, with a weak D call TRBD1 (5 bases). Looked up from germline, CDR1 is SGHTA and CDR2 is FQGNSA. Trimming removed 2 bases at V and 4 bases at J, with 11 bases between. The CDR3 totals 14 residues. CDR3 DNA: TGTGCCAGCAGCTTAAGGCAGGGCGGCACTGAAGCTTTCTTT. It yields the protein CASSLRQGGTEAFF.

The V and J genes are TRBV7-9 and TRBJ1-5, with 9 bases identical to TRBD1. This CDR3 has 19 residues. Germline V lookup: CDR1 SEHNR, CDR2 FQNEAQ (reference sequence). Losses at the gene ends were 1 base for V and 0 bases for J; bases not matched to a gene: 10. The CDR3 protein is CASSLGQGQGGYSNQPQHF. The CDR3 DNA follows: TGTGCCAGCAGCTTAGGGCAGGGACAGGGTGGATATAGCAATCAGCCCCAGCATTTT.

V is TRBV2 and J is TRBJ1-1, with D possibly TRBD1 on 6 matching bases. The CDR3 runs to 11 residues. The germline CDR1 and CDR2 sequences are SNHLY and FYNNEI. The V and J ends lost 7 bases and 8 bases respectively, with 11 bases between them. DNA for the CDR3: TGTGCCAGCAAATCCGACAGGGAAGCTTTCTTT. This gives the protein CASKSDREAFF.

This chain links TRBV6-1 with TRBJ2-4; weak D call: TRBD2 (5 bases). Germline V CDR1 and CDR2: MNHNS, SASEGT. V shed 4 bases and J shed 3 bases, with 7 bases lying between them. The CDR3 has 13 residues. The CDR3 region has the DNA TGTGCCAGCAGTGCTGAGGGCAAAAACATTCAGTACTTC. Translated: CASSAEGKNIQYF.

This clone was seen only a few times. The CDR3 DNA is TGTGCCAGCAGCCAAGACGGGGACACCTATAGCAATCAGCCCCAGCATTTT. Protein: CASSQDGDTYSNQPQHF. The gene calls are TRBV4-2 and TRBJ1-5; possibly TRBD1 for D (6 bases). In germline, CDR1 is LGHNA, CDR2 YNFKEQ. V was cut by 0 bases and J by 0 bases, with 12 bases left in between. The CDR3 has 17 residues.

The chain is built from TRBV14 and TRBJ2-3; perhaps TRBD2 as D (7 bases). The CDR3 has 17 residues. CDR1 and CDR2 (germline): SGHDN, FVKESK. Trimming took off 0 bases at V and 2 bases at J, with 15 bases between the two ends. The CDR3 spells CASSQDIMGGATDTQYF. DNA of the CDR3: TGTGCCAGCAGCCAAGATATTATGGGGGGGGCCACAGATACGCAGTATTTT.

The V call is TRBV5-8, the J call TRBJ1-6; D is undetermined. V lost 0 bases to trimming and J lost 7 bases, with 11 bases between them. The CDR3 has 15 residues. Looked up from germline, CDR1 is SGHTS and CDR2 is YDEGEE. CDR3 DNA: TGTGCCAGCAGCTTGGGTGGCAGAAAAAATTCACCCCTCCACTTT. Amino acids: CASSLGGRKNSPLHF.

The DNA for the CDR3 is TGTGCCTGGAGTCCCCGGGACAATAGGGGCAATCAGCCCCAGCATTTT. Its translation is CAWSPRDNRGNQPQHF. The chain uses TRBV30 and TRBJ1-5, with D possibly TRBD1 on 6 matching bases. The germline V and J ends were trimmed by 2 bases and 2 bases, with 16 bases remaining between them. The CDR3 covers 16 residues. CDR1 and CDR2 (germline): GTSNPN, SVGIG (reference sequence). Together with reference TRBV30 and TRBJ1-5, the CDR3 gives the full variable domain: SQTIHQWPATLVQPVGSPLSLECTVEGTSNPNLYWYRQAAGRGLQLLFYSVGIGQISSEVPQNLSASRPQDRQFILSSKKLLLSDSGFYLCAWSPRDNRGNQPQHFGDGTRLSIL.

The chain carries TRBV7-9 and TRBJ1-1, with a tentative D call TRBD1 (6 bases). Per the germline V gene, CDR1 is SEHNR and CDR2 is FQNEAQ (reference sequence). The CDR3 has 13 amino acids. V was pared by 5 bases and J by 4 bases, with 11 bases between. The DNA of the CDR3 is TGTGCCAGCAGCCTCAGGGGCGGCACTGAAGCTTTCTTT. This gives the protein CASSLRGGTEAFF.

This chain connects TRBV11-2 to TRBJ1-6, with unresolved D. V lost 0 bases to trimming and J lost 3 bases, with 6 bases between them. The CDR3 is 15 residues long. In germline, CDR1 is SGHAT, CDR2 FQNNGV. CDR3 amino acids: CASSLDSLYNSPLHF. CDR3 sequence (DNA): TGTGCCAGCAGCTTAGACAGCCTCTATAATTCACCCCTCCACTTT.

In nucleotides, the CDR3 is TGTGCCAGCAGTCCTCTAAGGACAACAAACACCGGGGAGCTGTTTTTT. Translated, it gives CASSPLRTTNTGELFF. The genes are TRBV21-1 and TRBJ2-2; TRBD1, the table's D call, was not compared with the DNA. TRBV21-1 is a recognized pseudogene. CDR3 size: 16 residues.

Remarks on this clone: At one end, the junction sequence differs from germline, possibly due to a read error. The chain uses TRBV27 and TRBJ2-5; D ambiguous. Germline CDR1 MNHEY, CDR2 SMNVEV (reference sequence). The length of the CDR3 is 8 residues. As DNA, the CDR3 is TGTGCCAGCAGTTTACCTGACTTC. Translated, it gives CASSLPDF.

The chain recombines TRBV7-9 with TRBJ1-4; 9 positions agree with TRBD1. J lost 7 bases, V lost 5 bases, and 5 bases had no gene match. Germline loops: CDR1 SEHNR, CDR2 FQNEAQ (reference sequence). The CDR3 is 14 amino acids. The CDR3 DNA reads TGTGCCAGCAGCCCACAGGGGGCGGGTGAAAAACTGTTTTTT. Translating gives CASSPQGAGEKLFF.

The rearrangement joins TRBV27 to TRBJ2-2, with D possibly called TRBD1 or TRBD2 (5 bases each). CDR1 and CDR2 from the germline V gene are MNHEY and SMNVEV (reference sequence). This CDR3 has 14 amino acids. Deletions cut 3 bases from V and 4 bases from J, with 9 bases between. CDR3 residues: CASSLAGTTGELFF. CDR3 coding DNA: TGTGCCAGCAGTTTGGCAGGGACCACCGGGGAGCTGTTTTTT.

The chain employs TRBV5-6 and TRBJ1-2, with D tentatively TRBD1 (5 bases). Germline CDR1 and CDR2: SGHDT and YYEEEE. The V end lost 4 bases, the J end lost 4 bases, and 17 bases lay between the germline ends. The CDR3 runs 15 residues. The CDR3 is CASSRTMGVGYGYTF. CDR3 nucleotides: TGTGCCAGCAGCCGGACAATGGGGGTGGGCTATGGCTACACCTTC. The full variable domain, in which reference TRBV5-6 and TRBJ1-2 provide the parts outside the CDR3, is DAGVTQSPTHLIKTRGQQVTLRCSPKSGHDTVSWYQQALGQGPQFIFQYYEEEERQRGNFPDRFSGHQFPNYSSELNVNALLLGDSALYLCASSRTMGVGYGYTFGSGTRLTVV.

Only one count was recorded for this clone. The chain employs TRBV9 and TRBJ2-1; 11 nucleotides align to TRBD2. The CDR3 consists of 15 residues. With V trimmed by 0 bases and J by 8 bases, 4 bases remained unmatched. CDR1 and CDR2 from the germline V gene are SGDLS and YYNGEE. This CDR3 is CASSVGLAGIHEQFF. DNA of the CDR3: TGTGCCAGCAGCGTAGGACTAGCGGGAATCCATGAGCAGTTCTTC.

The V and J genes are TRBV5-1 and TRBJ2-7, with 9 bases aligning to TRBD1. The CDR3 totals 15 residues. Per the germline V gene, CDR1 is SGHRS and CDR2 is YFSETQ. J lost 3 bases, V lost 3 bases, and 7 bases had no gene match. The CDR3 DNA follows: TGCGCCAGCAGCTCCCTGGGGACAGGGTTCTACGAGCAGTACTTC. Translating gives CASSSLGTGFYEQYF.

This clone has only a few counts. V usage is TRBV28 and J usage is TRBJ2-3, with 8 bases that match TRBD2. Germline CDR1 MDHEN, CDR2 SYDVKM. The CDR3 sequence is 15 residues long. Trimming removed 5 bases from V and 3 bases from J; junction bases left unmatched: 7. In nucleotides, the CDR3 is TGTGCCAGCAGTCCTTCGGGGGGGCGGACAGATACGCAGTATTTT. Amino acid sequence: CASSPSGGRTDTQYF. Together with reference TRBV28 and TRBJ2-3, the CDR3 gives the full variable domain: DVKVTQSSRYLVKRTGEKVFLECVQDMDHENMFWYRQDPGLGLRLIYFSYDVKMKEKGDIPEGYSVSREKKERFSLILESASTNQTSMYLCASSPSGGRTDTQYFGPGTRLTVL.

The sample holds one count of this clone. CDR3 nucleotide sequence: TGCGCCAGCAGCTTGGGATGGGGCGCGAACACCGGGGAGCTGTTTTTT. Translated, it gives CASSLGWGANTGELFF. The chain has TRBV5-1 and TRBJ2-2, with D perhaps matching TRBD1 (5 bases). This CDR3 comprises 16 residues. The germline V gene has CDR1 SGHRS and CDR2 YFSETQ. Trimming left V 0 bases short and J 0 bases short, with 9 bases between.

The CDR3 nucleotides are TGTGCCATCAGTGAGTCCGGACAGTCCGTGGTCAAAAACATTCAGTACTTC. It codes for CAISESGQSVVKNIQYF. V usage is TRBV10-3 and J usage is TRBJ2-4; D may be TRBD1 (6 bases). This CDR3 region has 17 residues. The V gene lost 0 bases and the J gene lost 3 bases, with 15 bases spanning the gap. The V gene's germline CDR1 is ENHRY and CDR2 SYGVKD.

The V gene is TRBV5-6, the J gene TRBJ2-5; D might be TRBD1 (5 bases). Per the germline V gene, CDR1 is SGHDT and CDR2 is YYEEEE. V was shortened by 0 bases and J by 5 bases, with 8 bases between the two germline ends. The length of the CDR3 is 13 residues. Written as DNA, the CDR3 is TGTGCCAGCAGCTTGGTCAGGGCGGAGACCCAGTACTTC. Translated: CASSLVRAETQYF.